One T cell receptor beta chain is described in this entry. The CDR3 has 14 residues. Trimming took 3 bases from V and 3 from J; bases not matched to a gene: 3. The germline V gene has CDR1 LNHDA and CDR2 SQIVND (reference sequence). The data stem from a study of blood T cell repertoires in COVID-19. Across the study: Samples of COVID-19 (acute and convalescent) were obtained from the United States, Italy and Spain. PBMCs, B-cell-depleted T cells, or T cells were the source of the cDNA or gDNA that made up the material.

Original handling: Reference gene primer amplification gave estimated nucleated cell counts. TCRdb's table, derived via immunoSEQ multiplex PCR, lists solely in-frame clones and lacks some. The D gene and trimming were derived from the DNA, and the V and J assignments and clone size from that table. The sample yields fewer than 70,000 clones, around 86% seen once. The sample comprised peripheral blood. The origin of this receptor is a man older than 75 with acute or convalescent COVID-19. The V call is TRBV19, the J call TRBJ2-3; 7 bases line up with TRBD2. CDR3 nucleotides: TGTGCCAGTAGTATGGGGGGGGTAACAGATACGCAGTATTTT. It encodes CASSMGGVTDTQYF.